This T cell receptor (beta chain) was captured by sequencing in a study of T cell responses to AZD1222 COVID-19 vaccine. Overall study findings and caveats: Seropositive status at baseline applied to only a handful of AZD1222 recipients. Only after the peak T cell response were repertoires sampled. Mostly white British, mostly female donors; authors suggested clonal diversity may be underestimated. Increased Spike-specific TCR breadth and depth were observed after two AZD1222 doses.

Germline CDR1 reads SGHNT; CDR2 reads YYREEE (reference sequence). V was shortened by 4 bases and J by 2 bases, with 15 bases between the two germline ends. The CDR3 loop spans 15 amino acids. Produced via immunoSEQ multiplex PCR; TCRdb's table is partial and in-frame only. This table has about 140,000 clones, approximately 90% appearing once. This clone has just a few counts. The antigen is not known. The source is an adult in good health. This rearrangement joins TRBV5-4 to TRBJ1-2, with D unclear. Material: peripheral blood, obtained on day 0 of AZD1222 vaccination. CDR3: CASSHPREANYGYTF. Here the CDR3 DNA reads TGTGCCAGCAGCCACCCCCGTGAAGCCAACTATGGCTACACCTTC.